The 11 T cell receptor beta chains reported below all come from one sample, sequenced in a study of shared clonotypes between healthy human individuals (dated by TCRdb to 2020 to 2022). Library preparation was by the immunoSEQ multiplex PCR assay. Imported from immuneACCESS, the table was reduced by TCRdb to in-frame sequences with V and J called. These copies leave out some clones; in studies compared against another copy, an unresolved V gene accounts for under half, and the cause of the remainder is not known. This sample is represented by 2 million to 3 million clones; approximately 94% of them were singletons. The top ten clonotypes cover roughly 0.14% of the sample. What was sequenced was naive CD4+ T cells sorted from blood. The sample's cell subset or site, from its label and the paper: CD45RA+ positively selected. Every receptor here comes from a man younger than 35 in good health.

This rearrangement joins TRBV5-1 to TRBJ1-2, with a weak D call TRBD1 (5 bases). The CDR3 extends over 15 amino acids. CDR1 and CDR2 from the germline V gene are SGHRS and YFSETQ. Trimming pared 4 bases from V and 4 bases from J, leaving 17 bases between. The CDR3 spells CASSPAGQGLYGYTF. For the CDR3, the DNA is TGCGCCAGCAGCCCGGCAGGTCAGGGTCTCTATGGCTACACCTTC.

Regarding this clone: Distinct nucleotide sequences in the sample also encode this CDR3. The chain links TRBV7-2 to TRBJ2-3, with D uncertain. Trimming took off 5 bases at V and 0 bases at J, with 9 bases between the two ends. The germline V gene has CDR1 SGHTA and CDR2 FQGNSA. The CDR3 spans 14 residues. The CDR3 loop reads CASSPLGSTDTQYF. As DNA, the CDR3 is TGTGCCAGCAGCCCTTTAGGGAGCACAGATACGCAGTATTTT.

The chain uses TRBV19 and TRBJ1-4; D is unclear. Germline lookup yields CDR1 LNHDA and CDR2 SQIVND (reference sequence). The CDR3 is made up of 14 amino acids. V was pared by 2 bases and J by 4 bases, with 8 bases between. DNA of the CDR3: TGTGCCAGTAGTATAAGACGCAATAATGAAAAACTGTTTTTT. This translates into CASSIRRNNEKLFF.

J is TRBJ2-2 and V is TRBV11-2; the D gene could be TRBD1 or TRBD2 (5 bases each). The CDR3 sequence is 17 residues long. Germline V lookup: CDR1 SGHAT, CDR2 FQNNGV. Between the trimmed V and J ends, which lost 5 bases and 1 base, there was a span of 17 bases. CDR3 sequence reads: CASSPGPGTGNTGELFF. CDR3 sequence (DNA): TGTGCCAGCAGCCCGGGTCCGGGGACGGGGAACACCGGGGAGCTGTTTTTT.

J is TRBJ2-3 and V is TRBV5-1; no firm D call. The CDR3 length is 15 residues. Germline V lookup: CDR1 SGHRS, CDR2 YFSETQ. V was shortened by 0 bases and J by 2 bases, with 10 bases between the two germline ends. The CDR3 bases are TGCGCCAGCAGCTTGGGCCGGAAATACACAGATACGCAGTATTTT. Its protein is CASSLGRKYTDTQYF.

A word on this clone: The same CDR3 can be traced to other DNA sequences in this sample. DNA for the CDR3: TGTGCCAGCAGTCCGGGACAGGGCAATCAGCCCCAGCATTTT. This sequence encodes CASSPGQGNQPQHF. V and J are TRBV2 and TRBJ1-5, with 8 bases that match TRBD1. Germline lookup yields CDR1 SNHLY and CDR2 FYNNEI. The CDR3 is 14 amino acids. J was trimmed by 2 bases and V by 5 bases; bases with no gene match: 2. Full variable domain (missing parts from reference TRBV2 and TRBJ1-5): EPEVTQTPSHQVTQMGQEVILRCVPISNHLYFYWYRQILGQKVEFLVSFYNNEISEKSEIFDDQFSVERPDGSNFTLKIRSTKLEDSAMYFCASSPGQGNQPQHFGDGTRLSIL.

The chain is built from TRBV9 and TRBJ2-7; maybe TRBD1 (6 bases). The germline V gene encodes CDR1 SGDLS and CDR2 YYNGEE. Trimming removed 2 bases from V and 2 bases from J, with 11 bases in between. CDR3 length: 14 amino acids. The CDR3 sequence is CASSVQGTPYEQYF. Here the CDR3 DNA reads TGTGCCAGCAGCGTCCAGGGGACCCCCTACGAGCAGTACTTC.

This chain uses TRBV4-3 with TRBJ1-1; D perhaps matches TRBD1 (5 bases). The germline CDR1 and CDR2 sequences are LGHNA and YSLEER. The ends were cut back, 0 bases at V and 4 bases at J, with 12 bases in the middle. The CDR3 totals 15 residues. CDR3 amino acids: CASSQDTGLGTEAFF. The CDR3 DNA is TGCGCCAGCAGCCAAGATACAGGTCTGGGCACTGAAGCTTTCTTT.

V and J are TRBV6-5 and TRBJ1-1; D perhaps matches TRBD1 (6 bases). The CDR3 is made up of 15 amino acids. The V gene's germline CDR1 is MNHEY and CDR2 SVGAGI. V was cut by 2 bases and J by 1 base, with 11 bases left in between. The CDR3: CASSYQGRGNTEAFF. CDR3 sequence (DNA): TGTGCCAGCAGTTACCAGGGCAGGGGGAACACTGAAGCTTTCTTT.

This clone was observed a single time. The CDR3 is CASRPSGRVGNEQYF. The CDR3 coding sequence is TGTGCCAGTAGGCCTAGCGGGAGGGTGGGGAACGAGCAGTACTTC. This chain links TRBV19 with TRBJ2-7; TRBD2 matches 12 bases. The CDR3 totals 15 residues. The V segment lost 6 bases and the J segment 5 bases; nucleotides outside the gene matches: 8. Per germline, CDR1 LNHDA and CDR2 SQIVND (reference sequence).

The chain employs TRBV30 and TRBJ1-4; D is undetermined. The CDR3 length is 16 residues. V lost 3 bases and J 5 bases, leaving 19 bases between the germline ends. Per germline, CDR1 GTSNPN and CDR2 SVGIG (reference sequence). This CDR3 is CAWSRPQWSTNEKLFF. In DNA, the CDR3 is TGTGCCTGGAGCCGACCCCAATGGTCTACCAATGAAAAACTGTTTTTT.